The source of this T cell receptor (beta chain) is a study of CD8+CD57+ T cells in acquired aplastic anemia. Germline values: CDR1 SGHRS, CDR2 YFSETQ. V lost 6 bases and J lost 1, with 13 bases in between. The CDR3 spans 15 residues. Profiles of TCR beta VDJ and CDR3 were generated from a genomic DNA template. TCRdb independently ran MiXCR on the reads; one entry per CDR3 protein. Of some 220,000 distinct CDR3 sequences in the sample, about 37% were seen once. The TCR originated in a human donor in good health, serving as a control. The chain joins TRBV5-1 to TRBJ2-2; D is uncertain. The specimen was sorted CD4+, CD8+, or CD8+CD57+ T cells (not recorded which) from PBMCs. CDR3 in DNA: TGCGCCAGCACCGCTCTTGTGGGGAACACCGGGGAGCTGTTTTTT. It yields the protein CASTALVGNTGELFF.